The clone carrying this TCR beta chain is medium-sized. Its target is not known. Multiplex PCR with BIOMED2 TRB-A/B primer pools amplified TRB rearrangements. Each CDR3 protein gets one entry after TCRdb re-called the multiplex PCR reads with MiXCR. The sample yields about 3,800 distinct CDR3 sequences, less than 25% seen once. This CDR3 is 14 amino acids long. In germline, CDR1 is PRHDT, CDR2 FYEKMQ (reference sequence). V lost 4 bases, J lost 6 bases, and 8 bases stayed unmatched. This entry belongs to a study of T and B cells in COVID-19 patients. Turning to the study itself: About 90% of the roughly 20 active-infection patients had comorbidities associated with unfavorable COVID-19 outcome.

Each TRB amplification used roughly 220-550 ng of genomic DNA from blood. Study observations and caveats: In COVID-19 patients, T cell receptor beta variable and joining gene use was reportedly strongly skewed.

The sample taken for sequencing was blood. The TCR sequence derives from a human donor with active COVID-19. The chain links TRBV13 to TRBJ1-2, with TRBD1 matching over 7 bases. The CDR3 region has the DNA TGTGCCAGCAGCTCCTATACAGGGGTAAATGGCTACACCTTC. Translated, it gives CASSSYTGVNGYTF.